This T cell receptor (beta chain) was documented in a study of molecular identifiers for immune sequencing clone quantification. One entry per CDR3 protein results from TCRdb running MiXCR on the PCR reads. The repertoire holds roughly 300,000 distinct CDR3 sequences, with about 23% as singletons. The study, taken as a whole, reports: Among effectors, clones above 20 RNA copies held over 97% of molecules; among naive cells, under 1%.

This clonotype was seen more than once but under ten times. The antigen is not known. The CDR3 has 17 amino acids. In germline, CDR1 is SGDLS, CDR2 YYNGEE. With 3 bases removed from V and 2 bases from J, the gap between germline ends came to 19 bases. What was sequenced was naive CD8+ T cells from blood, with Jurkat cell RNA spiked in. Subset specified: FACS-sorted CD8+CD4-CCR7+CD45RA+ naive T cells. The receptor was isolated from a human donor in good health. Some libraries in this study had Jurkat cell RNA spiked in. The V and J genes are TRBV9 and TRBJ2-3; D gene uncertain. The CDR3 region has the DNA TGTGCCAGCAGCGGCCACTCCGGCGGCCAATTCACAGATACGCAGTATTTT. As protein: CASSGHSGGQFTDTQYF. Full variable domain (missing parts from reference TRBV9 and TRBJ2-3): DSGVTQTPKHLITATGQRVTLRCSPRSGDLSVYWYQQSLDQGLQFLIQYYNGEERAKGNILERFSAQQFPDLHSELNLSSLELGDSALYFCASSGHSGGQFTDTQYFGPGTRLTVL.